The 20 T cell receptor beta chains presented below share a single source sample, sequenced in a study of T cell repertoires in cytomegalovirus infection. Via MiXCR, TCRdb re-called the reads, giving one row per CDR3 protein. The sample lists around 450,000 distinct CDR3 sequences; 11% were seen once. The material sequenced was PBMCs. Every receptor here comes from a human donor in good health (CMV status not recorded). Some clones in this sample may be carry-over from other donors' samples.

In its sample, this clonotype was seen a few times. The chain uses TRBV28 and TRBJ2-1; 9 bases agree with TRBD2. There are 15 residues in the CDR3. Germline CDR1 reads MDHEN; CDR2 reads SYDVKM. Trimming removed 5 bases from V and 7 bases from J; junction bases left unmatched: 9. The CDR3 region is CASSPVAGVGNEQFF. The CDR3 DNA sequence: TGTGCCAGCAGTCCAGTAGCGGGAGTCGGGAATGAGCAGTTCTTC.

This clonotype has at least ten counts. The V call is TRBV11-2, the J call TRBJ2-3; 12 nucleotides line up with TRBD1. This CDR3 contains 18 residues. The J segment lost 5 bases and the V segment lost 5 bases, leaving 14 bases of the junction unmatched. Germline-derived CDR1 and CDR2 are SGHAT and FQNNGV. CDR3 nucleotides: TGTGCCAGCAGCCGTACTCTGGGACAGGGGGCGCCCGGAGATACGCAGTATTTT. It is translated as CASSRTLGQGAPGDTQYF.

This clonotype was recorded many times. The chain uses TRBV6-1 and TRBJ2-1, with D possibly called TRBD1 or TRBD2 (5 bases each). The V end was cut by 6 bases, the J end by 0 bases, with 12 bases between. CDR3 size: 15 residues. Germline V lookup: CDR1 MNHNS, CDR2 SASEGT. The CDR3 here is CASSYEGNSYNEQFF. The CDR3 DNA reads as TGTGCCAGCAGCTATGAGGGGAACTCCTACAATGAGCAGTTCTTC.

In this sample, this clonotype turned up many times. This rearrangement joins TRBV24-1 to TRBJ2-5, with 8 nucleotides matching TRBD2. The CDR3 covers 14 residues. The germline CDR1 and CDR2 sequences are KGHDR and SFDVKD. V was clipped by 5 bases and J by 2 bases; unmatched bases: 3. The CDR3: CATSGVAGQETQYF. The CDR3 nucleotides read TGTGCCACCAGTGGGGTAGCGGGACAAGAGACCCAGTACTTC.

This chain connects TRBV6-1 to TRBJ2-7; weak D call: TRBD2 (5 bases). Germline lookup yields CDR1 MNHNS and CDR2 SASEGT. The ends were cut back, 3 bases at V and 2 bases at J, with 17 bases in the middle. The CDR3 is made up of 16 amino acids. The CDR3 region is CASSEGSTGLTYEQYF. The CDR3 DNA reads as TGTGCCAGCAGTGAGGGTAGCACCGGACTTACCTACGAGCAGTACTTC.

In its sample, this clonotype was seen many times. J is TRBJ1-2 and V is TRBV7-7, with 8 bases matching TRBD1. CDR1 is SSHAT, CDR2 FNYEAQ, per germline (reference sequence). The V segment lost 1 base and the J segment 8 bases; nucleotides outside the gene matches: 6. The CDR3 covers 14 residues. The CDR3 protein is CASSLGTGLRGYTF. The CDR3, as DNA: TGTGCCAGCAGCTTAGGGACAGGGCTGAGGGGCTACACCTTC.

This clonotype showed up many times. The rearrangement uses TRBV3-1 and TRBJ2-1, with D possibly TRBD2 on 5 matching bases. CDR3 size: 15 residues. V dropped 3 bases and J dropped 8 bases, with 17 bases sitting between them. Per the germline V gene, CDR1 is LGHDT and CDR2 is YNNKEL (reference sequence). CDR3 region: CASSQQRQVADEQFF. In DNA, the CDR3 is TGTGCCAGCAGCCAGCAGCGGCAGGTTGCCGATGAGCAGTTCTTC.

The V and J genes are TRBV19 and TRBJ1-4; D not certain. Germline V gene sequence: CDR1 LNHDA, CDR2 SQIVND (reference sequence). This CDR3 is 13 amino acids long. The germline V and J ends were trimmed by 5 bases and 6 bases, with 10 bases remaining between them. The chain's CDR3 is CASSVDTDEKLFF. Here the CDR3 DNA reads TGTGCCAGTAGTGTCGACACCGATGAAAAACTGTTTTTT. Using reference TRBV19 and TRBJ1-4 for the parts outside the CDR3, the full variable domain is DGGITQSPKYLFRKEGQNVTLSCEQNLNHDAMYWYRQDPGQGLRLIYYSQIVNDFQKGDIAEGYSVSREKKESFPLTVTSAQKNPTAFYLCASSVDTDEKLFFGSGTQLSVL.

This clonotype was recorded many times. The V gene is TRBV6-1, the J gene TRBJ2-5; 7 bases match TRBD2. Germline-derived CDR1 and CDR2 are MNHNS and SASEGT. This CDR3 region has 15 residues. The trim removed 5 bases at V and 2 bases at J, leaving 8 bases unmatched. CDR3 loop: CASSRNLAAQETQYF. The CDR3 nucleotides are TGTGCCAGCAGTCGAAACCTAGCGGCTCAAGAGACCCAGTACTTC.

The gene calls are TRBV20-1 and TRBJ2-7; 8 positions agree with TRBD1. This CDR3 comprises 12 residues. The V and J ends lost 5 bases and 3 bases, in that order; junction bases with no gene match: 3. Germline CDR1 is DFQATT and CDR2 is SNEGSKA (reference sequence). CDR3 amino acids: CSASDRGYEQYF. The DNA for the CDR3 is TGCAGTGCTTCCGACAGGGGCTACGAGCAGTACTTC.

The sample holds a few counts of this clonotype. The gene calls are TRBV20-1 and TRBJ1-3; D gene unclear. The germline V and J ends were trimmed by 3 bases and 0 bases, with 21 bases remaining between them. This CDR3 comprises 18 residues. Per the germline V gene, CDR1 is DFQATT and CDR2 is SNEGSKA (reference sequence). CDR3 region: CSARESAATAFSGNTIYF. The CDR3 DNA sequence: TGCAGTGCTAGGGAGTCCGCTGCCACAGCCTTCTCTGGAAACACCATATATTTT.

This clonotype was counted ten times or more. This chain uses TRBV7-8 with TRBJ2-7; 10 nucleotides agree with TRBD2. This CDR3 is built from 18 residues. The junction had 14 bases not matched to a gene; V was cut back by 0 bases and J by 6 bases. CDR1 and CDR2 from the germline V gene are SGHVS and FQNEAQ. DNA for the CDR3: TGTGCCAGCAGCTTAGCGGCCCTGGGGCTAGCGGGAGCCTCCGAGCAGTACTTC. This encodes CASSLAALGLAGASEQYF.

This clonotype was detected ten times or more. V usage is TRBV28 and J usage is TRBJ1-3; D is unclear. Germline assignment: CDR1 MDHEN and CDR2 SYDVKM. V was clipped by 7 bases and J by 0 bases, with 13 bases between them. The CDR3 consists of 15 residues. The CDR3 region is CASTDLILSGNTIYF. In DNA, the CDR3 is TGTGCCAGCACCGATTTAATACTCTCTGGAAACACCATATATTTT.

This clonotype appeared many times. The V and J genes are TRBV20-1 and TRBJ2-7, with a tentative D call TRBD1 (6 bases). Per the germline V gene, CDR1 is DFQATT and CDR2 is SNEGSKA (reference sequence). This CDR3 contains 11 residues. V shed 6 bases and J shed 1 base, with 7 bases lying between them. The CDR3 bases are TGCAGTGCCAGGGGATCCTACGAGCAGTACTTC. It yields the protein CSARGSYEQYF.

This clonotype was detected many times. This chain uses TRBV12-3 or TRBV12-4 with TRBJ2-7, with 8 bases aligning to TRBD1. The CDR3 covers 15 residues. V lost 1 base to trimming and J lost 3 bases; unmatched junction nucleotides: 5. In DNA form, the CDR3 reads TGTGCCAGCAGTTTAGGGACAGGGAGACACTACGAGCAGTACTTC. It specifies CASSLGTGRHYEQYF.

The chain joins TRBV5-1 to TRBJ1-2; D perhaps matches TRBD1 (6 bases). The V end was cut by 9 bases, the J end by 11 bases, with 20 bases between. Germline CDR1 SGHRS, CDR2 YFSETQ. This CDR3 is 12 amino acids long. CDR3 sequence reads: CATGAVQGGYTF. The CDR3 DNA reads as TGCGCCACCGGAGCCGTACAGGGCGGGTACACCTTC.

The rearrangement links TRBV15 to TRBJ2-1, with 11 bases lining up with TRBD2. Germline CDR1 is LNHNV and CDR2 is YYDKDF (reference sequence). After removal of 4 bases from V and 7 bases from J, the junction contained 0 bases not matched to a gene. This CDR3 has 13 residues. This chain's CDR3 is CATSIAGGNEQFF. The CDR3 DNA follows: TGTGCCACCAGCATAGCGGGAGGGAATGAGCAGTTCTTC.

This clonotype came up many times. The chain combines TRBV6-1 with TRBJ2-7; TRBD1 matches at 7 bases. J was trimmed by 5 bases and V by 5 bases; bases with no gene match: 6. The CDR3 has 13 amino acids. The V gene's germline CDR1 is MNHNS and CDR2 SASEGT. The DNA for the CDR3 is TGTGCCAGCAGTTTAGGGGGCGCGAACGAGCAGTACTTC. It is translated as CASSLGGANEQYF.

The chain has TRBV20-1 and TRBJ2-5, with TRBD2 matching over 9 bases. CDR1 DFQATT and CDR2 SNEGSKA come from the germline V gene (reference sequence). The CDR3 extends over 17 amino acids. With V trimmed by 0 bases and J by 0 bases, 8 bases remained unmatched. CDR3 bases: TGCAGTGCTAGAGATGCCGGAGCGGGAGGCTACCAAGAGACCCAGTACTTC. Protein: CSARDAGAGGYQETQYF.

The chain is built from TRBV9 and TRBJ2-5; D is unclear. This CDR3 contains 13 residues. The germline gives CDR1 SGDLS, CDR2 YYNGEE. Trimming took off 3 bases at V and 1 base at J, with 7 bases between the two ends. The CDR3 loop is CASSERLQETQYF. In DNA, the CDR3 is TGTGCCAGCAGCGAACGGCTCCAAGAGACCCAGTACTTC. The full variable domain, in which reference TRBV9 and TRBJ2-5 provide the parts outside the CDR3, is DSGVTQTPKHLITATGQRVTLRCSPRSGDLSVYWYQQSLDQGLQFLIQYYNGEERAKGNILERFSAQQFPDLHSELNLSSLELGDSALYFCASSERLQETQYFGPGTRLLVL.